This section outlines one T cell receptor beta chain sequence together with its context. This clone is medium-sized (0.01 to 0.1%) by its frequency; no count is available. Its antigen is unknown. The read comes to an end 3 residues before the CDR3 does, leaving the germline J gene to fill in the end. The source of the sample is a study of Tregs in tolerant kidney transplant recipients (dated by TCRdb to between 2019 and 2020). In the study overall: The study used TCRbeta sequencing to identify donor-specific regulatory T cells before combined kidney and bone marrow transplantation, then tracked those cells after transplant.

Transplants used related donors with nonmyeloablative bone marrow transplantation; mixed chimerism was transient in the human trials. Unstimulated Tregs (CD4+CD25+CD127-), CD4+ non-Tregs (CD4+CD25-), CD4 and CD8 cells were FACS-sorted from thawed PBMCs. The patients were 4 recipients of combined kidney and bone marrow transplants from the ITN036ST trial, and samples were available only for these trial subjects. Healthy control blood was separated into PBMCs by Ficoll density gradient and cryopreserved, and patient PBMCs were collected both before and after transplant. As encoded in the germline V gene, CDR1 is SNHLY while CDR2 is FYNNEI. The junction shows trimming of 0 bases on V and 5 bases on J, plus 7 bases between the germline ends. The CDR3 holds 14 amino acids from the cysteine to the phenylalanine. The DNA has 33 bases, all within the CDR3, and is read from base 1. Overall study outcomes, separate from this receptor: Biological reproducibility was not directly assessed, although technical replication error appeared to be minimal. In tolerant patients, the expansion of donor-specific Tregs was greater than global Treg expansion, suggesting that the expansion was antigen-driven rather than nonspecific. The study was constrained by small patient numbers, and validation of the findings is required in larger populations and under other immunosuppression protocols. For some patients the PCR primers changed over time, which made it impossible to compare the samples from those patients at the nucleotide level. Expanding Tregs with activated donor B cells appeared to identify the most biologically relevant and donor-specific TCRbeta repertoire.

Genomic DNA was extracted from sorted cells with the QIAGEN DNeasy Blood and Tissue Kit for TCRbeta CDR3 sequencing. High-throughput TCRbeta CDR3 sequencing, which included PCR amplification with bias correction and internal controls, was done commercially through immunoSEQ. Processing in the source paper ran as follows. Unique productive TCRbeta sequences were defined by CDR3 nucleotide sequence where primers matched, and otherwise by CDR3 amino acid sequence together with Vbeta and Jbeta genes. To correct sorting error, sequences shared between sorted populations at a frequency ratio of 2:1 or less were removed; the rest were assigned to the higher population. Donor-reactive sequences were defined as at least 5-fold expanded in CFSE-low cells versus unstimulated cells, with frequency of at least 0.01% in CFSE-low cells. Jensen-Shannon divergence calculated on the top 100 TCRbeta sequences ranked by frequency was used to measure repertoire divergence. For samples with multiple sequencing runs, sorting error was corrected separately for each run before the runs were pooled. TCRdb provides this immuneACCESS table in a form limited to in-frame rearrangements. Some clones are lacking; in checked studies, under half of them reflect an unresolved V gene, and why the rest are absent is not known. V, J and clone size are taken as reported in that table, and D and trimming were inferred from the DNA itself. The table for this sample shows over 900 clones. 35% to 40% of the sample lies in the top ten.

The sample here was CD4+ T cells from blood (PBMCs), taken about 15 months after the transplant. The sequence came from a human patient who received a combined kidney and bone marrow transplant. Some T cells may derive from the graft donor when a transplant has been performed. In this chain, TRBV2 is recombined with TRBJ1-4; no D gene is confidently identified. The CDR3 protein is CASSEAGPNEKLFF. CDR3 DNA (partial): TGTGCCAGCAGTGAAGCAGGGCCCAATGAAAAA.